The TCR beta chain under discussion was sequenced for a study of T cell responses to AZD1222 COVID-19 vaccine (dated by TCRdb to the early 2020s). Notes on the research overall: AZD1222 recipients with second doses at about 4 weeks or about 12 weeks were pooled, because spike-specific TCR depth and breadth did not differ between schedules. A total of 233 trial participants underwent TCR sequencing, of whom 200 to 220 received two doses of AZD1222 and about 26 received two doses of the MenACWY control vaccine. Trial participants were enrolled by age into subgroups of 18-55, 56-69 and 70-plus years, and approximately 150, 30 and 60 TCR-sequenced participants, respectively, were included in these subgroups.

From the germline V gene (reference sequence), CDR1 is GTSNPN and CDR2 is SVGIG. The CDR3 starts with the cysteine, ends with the phenylalanine, and has 13 residues. CDR3 DNA only is kept here, 39 bases in frame from base 1. V is pared back by 1 base and J by 3 bases, with 9 bases lying between the germline termini. The paper as a whole reports these results and caveats: Epitopes outside the regions mutated in the B.1.351 and B.1.1.7 variants were reportedly recognized by nearly half of the unique spike-specific TCRs. A significant rise in spike-specific TCR breadth and depth was observed after two AZD1222 doses relative to day 0 and relative to MenACWY recipients. Because no day 14 peak-response samples were available, repertoires were characterized only after the peak T cell response. The vaccine-associated CD4 TCRs covered the entire spike protein, and the dominant responses fell in regions 160-218 and 743-854. Conclusions about previously exposed vaccinees are limited, since just 5 or 6 AZD1222 recipients were seropositive for SARS-CoV-2 at baseline. The 56-69-year group was small, and its depth increase did not reach significance, likely because of low power. Most participants were white British and females outnumbered males, and the authors suggested that clonal diversity may have been underestimated.

To note about this clone: There is no known antigen for this receptor. Base qualities are not provided; no much larger clone lies one nucleotide away.

Sample time point, as interpreted from the label and publication: baseline before first vaccination. Samples from vaccinated people were obtained from the UK trials COV001 and COV002, which included a single-blind randomized controlled phase 2/3 trial of AZD1222 (ChAdOx1 nCoV-19) in healthy adults. For TCRbeta chain sequencing, PBMC samples were collected from trial participants at day 0 and at day 28 after the second dose. The CDR3 regions of human TCRbeta chains were analyzed by immunosequencing. Per the source publication's procedure: Repertoire TCRs were matched against a reference library of SARS-CoV-2-specific TCRs generated with the MIRA antigen-specificity platform. Breadth meant the fraction of unique TCRs that were SARS-CoV-2-associated, whereas depth meant the fraction of total T cells that were SARS-CoV-2-associated. Each spike-specific TCR was assigned to its reactive spike region and to a CD4 or CD8 class using the MIRA data. Log10-transformed breadth and depth values were compared by one-way ANOVA with Sidak's multiple comparisons tests. As stored in TCRdb, this immuneACCESS dataset retains in-frame rearrangements with V and J assigned. A fraction of the clones does not appear; measured against another copy, unresolved V genes explain less than half of the discrepancy, and the remainder lacks a known reason. V, J and clone size are those of that table, while D and trimming were read from the DNA. The sample table holds about 140,000 clones, of which 90% to 95% were seen once. The ten largest clones add up to about 2.5% of the sample.

This sequence was found in an adult in good health. This receptor chain uses TRBV30 and TRBJ1-1, with the D gene not confidently named. The sample here was peripheral blood, taken on day 0 of AZD1222 vaccination. DNA sequence: TGTGCCTGGAGTGGAGCTGGGTACACTGAAGCTTTCTTT. This encodes CAWSGAGYTEAFF.